Following are 28 T cell receptor beta chains from one sample sequenced in a study of T cells in Graves' hyperthyroidism and ophthalmopathy. RNA transcripts were the template for amplifying TCR beta CDR3 regions. First-round RT-PCR targeting the TCR CDR3 was performed with the HTBI primer set. MiXCR, run by TCRdb on the multiplex PCR reads, gives a single entry per CDR3 protein. The repertoire holds 500,000 to 600,000 distinct CDR3 sequences, with around 46% as singletons. Sequencing used peripheral blood or thyroid tissue (not recorded which). The receptors stem from an adult woman with Graves' disease, either hyperthyroidism or ophthalmopathy (not recorded which).

This clonotype showed up just a few times. The chain links TRBV28 to TRBJ1-3; D remains unclear. This CDR3 has 14 residues. Germline lookup yields CDR1 MDHEN and CDR2 SYDVKM. Trimming stripped 6 bases from V and 0 bases from J, with 9 bases between. CDR3 loop: CASSPVGSGNTIYF. The CDR3 coding sequence is TGTGCCAGCAGCCCCGTAGGCTCTGGAAACACCATATATTTT.

The J gene is TRBJ2-7, the V gene TRBV2, with D possibly called TRBD1 or TRBD2 (6 bases each). The CDR3 length is 14 residues. Germline V lookup: CDR1 SNHLY, CDR2 FYNNEI. V was shortened by 1 base and J by 3 bases, with 10 bases between the two germline ends. CDR3 nucleotides: TGTGCCAGCAGTGAAGGGGGGGCGGGCTACGAGCAGTACTTC. This gives the protein CASSEGGAGYEQYF.

The rearrangement uses TRBV2 and TRBJ1-5; D gene ambiguous. V lost 3 bases and J lost 6, with 9 bases in between. The germline V gene encodes CDR1 SNHLY and CDR2 FYNNEI. The CDR3 loop spans 13 amino acids. This CDR3 is CASSDSSGQPQHF. Written as DNA, the CDR3 is TGTGCCAGCAGTGACAGCTCCGGTCAGCCCCAGCATTTT.

This clonotype was seen many times. The chain has TRBV2 and TRBJ1-5; the D is unclear. V lost 3 bases and J 0 bases, leaving 6 bases between the germline ends. Germline V gene data show CDR1 as SNHLY and CDR2 as FYNNEI. The CDR3 spans 14 residues. The CDR3 DNA sequence: TGTGCCAGCAGTGACGGGGATAGCAATCAGCCCCAGCATTTT. It is translated as CASSDGDSNQPQHF.

This clonotype was counted between two and nine times. Written as DNA, the CDR3 is TGTGCCAGCTCCCCGACAGGGTTCGGCTACGAGCAGTACTTC. It codes for CASSPTGFGYEQYF. The V call is TRBV18, the J call TRBJ2-7; TRBD1 aligns across 7 bases. V was clipped by 6 bases and J by 3 bases; unmatched bases: 8. There are 14 residues in the CDR3. CDR1 KGHSH and CDR2 LQKENI come from the germline V gene.

CDR3: CATSRRQGEYEQYF. DNA of the CDR3: TGTGCCACCAGCAGAAGACAGGGGGAGTACGAGCAGTACTTC. The V gene is TRBV15, the J gene TRBJ2-7; 9 bases are shared with TRBD1. The CDR3 contains 14 residues. The junction had 3 bases not matched to a gene; V was cut back by 2 bases and J by 4 bases. Germline CDR1 and CDR2: LNHNV and YYDKDF (reference sequence).

There are a few counts of this clonotype. The chain recombines TRBV7-2 with TRBJ1-1; D remains unclear. The CDR3 length is 13 residues. The V and J ends lost 5 bases and 4 bases respectively, with 11 bases between them. Germline V CDR1 and CDR2: SGHTA, FQGNSA. This CDR3 is CASSLDSTTEAFF. DNA for the CDR3: TGTGCCAGCAGCCTGGACTCCACCACTGAAGCTTTCTTT.

The chain couples TRBV20-1 to TRBJ1-5; 10 positions agree with TRBD1. Germline V gene lookup returns CDR1 DFQATT and CDR2 SNEGSKA (reference sequence). The CDR3 consists of 13 residues. Trimming took 6 bases from V and 6 from J; bases not matched to a gene: 5. CDR3 DNA sequence: TGCAGTGCACCGGGACAGGGGTTTCAGCCCCAGCATTTT. Translating gives CSAPGQGFQPQHF.

CDR3 in DNA: TGTGCCAGCAGTGAAGGGGGGACTAGCGGGAGAGGTGAGACCCAGTACTTC. This codes for CASSEGGTSGRGETQYF. The chain combines TRBV2 with TRBJ2-5, with 14 bases lining up with TRBD2. The germline gives CDR1 SNHLY, CDR2 FYNNEI. J lost 5 bases, V lost 1 base, and 6 bases had no gene match. The CDR3 sequence is 17 residues long.

In this sample, this clonotype turned up many times. V usage is TRBV7-2 and J usage is TRBJ2-2, with D possibly TRBD2 on 5 matching bases. CDR3 length equals 15 residues. CDR1 and CDR2 from the germline V gene are SGHTA and FQGNSA. The V end lost 7 bases, the J end lost 1 base, and 13 bases lay between the germline ends. The CDR3 here is CASKRGSENTGELFF. CDR3 nucleotide sequence: TGTGCCAGCAAGCGTGGTAGCGAGAACACCGGGGAGCTGTTTTTT.

The chain joins TRBV7-9 to TRBJ1-2, with D possibly being TRBD1 (5 bases). In germline, CDR1 is SEHNR, CDR2 FQNEAQ (reference sequence). The CDR3 consists of 13 residues. The V end was cut by 5 bases, the J end by 7 bases, with 14 bases between. The CDR3 DNA is TGTGCCAGCAGCAGACCAGGGCATCTTGGCTACACCTTC. Protein sequence: CASSRPGHLGYTF.

This clonotype occurred once. J is TRBJ2-2 and V is TRBV20-1, with D possibly matching TRBD2 (5 bases). The CDR3 spans 14 residues. The V gene lost 3 bases and the J gene lost 3 bases, with 11 bases spanning the gap. The germline V gene has CDR1 DFQATT and CDR2 SNEGSKA (reference sequence). CDR3 bases: TGCAGTGCTAGTAGCGCAGAGGACACCGGGGAGCTGTTTTTT. Translated: CSASSAEDTGELFF.

The chain joins TRBV10-1 to TRBJ2-7, with 10 nucleotides matching TRBD2. With 3 bases clipped from V and 4 bases from J, the junction kept 9 bases outside the gene matches. The CDR3 extends over 16 amino acids. Germline CDR1 is WNHNN and CDR2 is SYGVQD (reference sequence). CDR3 in DNA: TGCGCCAGCAGTGAACTAGCGGGACCCAGTCCTTACGAGCAGTACTTC. This gives the protein CASSELAGPSPYEQYF.

The gene calls are TRBV29-1 and TRBJ1-1; 7 nucleotides match TRBD1. The CDR3 totals 13 residues. V lost 6 bases, J lost 0 bases, and 4 bases stayed unmatched. Germline V gives CDR1 SQVTM, CDR2 ANQGSEA. The CDR3 nucleotides read TGCAGCGTGGCGACAGGGATGAACACTGAAGCTTTCTTT. Encoded protein: CSVATGMNTEAFF. Using reference TRBV29-1 and TRBJ1-1 for the parts outside the CDR3, the full variable domain is SAVISQKPSRDICQRGTSLTIQCQVDSQVTMMFWYRQQPGQSLTLIATANQGSEATYESGFVIDKFPISRPNLTFSTLTVSNMSPEDSSIYLCSVATGMNTEAFFGQGTRLTVV.

Many counts were recorded for this clonotype. This sequence joins TRBV6-5 and TRBJ2-2, with 9 bases matching TRBD2. This CDR3 region has 14 residues. The junction had 6 bases not matched to a gene; V was cut back by 6 bases and J by 7 bases. CDR1 is MNHEY, CDR2 SVGAGI, per germline. The CDR3: CASRGLASYGELFF. The CDR3 region has the DNA TGTGCCAGCAGGGGACTAGCTTCTTACGGGGAGCTGTTTTTT.

This clonotype was observed a single time. The gene calls are TRBV20-1 and TRBJ2-7; no reliable D call. Germline V gives CDR1 DFQATT, CDR2 SNEGSKA (reference sequence). This CDR3 is built from 12 residues. The germline V and J ends were trimmed by 4 bases and 2 bases, with 9 bases remaining between them. The CDR3 nucleotides read TGCAGTGCTAACGACGGCCCCTACGAGCAGTACTTC. This codes for CSANDGPYEQYF.

This clonotype was counted a few times. The chain carries TRBV27 and TRBJ1-6; D gene uncertain. The CDR3 covers 15 residues. Deletions cut 6 bases from V and 3 bases from J, with 12 bases between. Germline CDR1 MNHEY, CDR2 SMNVEV (reference sequence). CDR3 DNA: TGTGCCAGCAGGAAGGAATTGGGCTATAATTCACCCCTCCACTTT. The encoded protein is CASRKELGYNSPLHF.

This rearrangement joins TRBV7-3 to TRBJ1-2; no firm D call. V lost 3 bases and J 7 bases, leaving 15 bases between the germline ends. The CDR3 extends over 14 amino acids. CDR1 is SGHTA and CDR2 is FQGTGA in the germline V gene. The CDR3 region is CASSFVEASRGYTF. DNA of the CDR3: TGTGCCAGCAGCTTCGTCGAAGCCTCTCGTGGCTACACCTTC.

In regard to this clonotype: A much larger clone is a single base away; this may be a read error. The rearrangement links TRBV5-6 to TRBJ2-7, with 7 bases lining up with TRBD1. The germline gives CDR1 SGHDT, CDR2 YYEEEE. J lost 5 bases, V lost 7 bases, and 9 bases had no gene match. The CDR3 runs to 13 residues. CDR3 in DNA: TGTGCCAGCCGCCGGGACAGACGCAACGAGCAGTACTTC. Translation: CASRRDRRNEQYF. Full variable domain (missing parts from reference TRBV5-6 and TRBJ2-7): DAGVTQSPTHLIKTRGQQVTLRCSPKSGHDTVSWYQQALGQGPQFIFQYYEEEERQRGNFPDRFSGHQFPNYSSELNVNALLLGDSALYLCASRRDRRNEQYFGPGTRLTVT.

This CDR3 reads CASSTGRRTNEKLFF. DNA for the CDR3: TGTGCCAGTAGTACGGGACGGCGAACTAATGAAAAACTGTTTTTT. V gene TRBV19 combines with J gene TRBJ1-4, with a weak D call TRBD1 (5 bases). Germline V CDR1 and CDR2: LNHDA, SQIVND (reference sequence). Deletions cut 4 bases from V and 1 base from J, with 10 bases between. This CDR3 has 15 amino acids.

This clonotype was detected many times. The V gene is TRBV28, the J gene TRBJ1-2, with D unclear. In germline, CDR1 is MDHEN, CDR2 SYDVKM. There are 11 residues in the CDR3. With 7 bases removed from V and 2 bases from J, the gap between germline ends came to 5 bases. The CDR3 DNA is TGTGCCAGCAATGGGAACTATGGCTACACCTTC. Its protein product is CASNGNYGYTF.

The chain employs TRBV25-1 and TRBJ1-1; 7 bases map to TRBD1. Germline CDR1 reads MGHDK; CDR2 reads SYGVNS. J gave up 4 bases and V 3 bases, and 8 bases lay outside the gene matches. The CDR3 is 15 residues long. In DNA form, the CDR3 reads TGTGCCAGCAGTGAGGGGACAGAGGTGAGCACTGAAGCTTTCTTT. This encodes CASSEGTEVSTEAFF.

This clonotype occurred many times. This chain connects TRBV7-9 to TRBJ1-1; tentative D call: TRBD1 (5 bases). Germline V CDR1 and CDR2: SEHNR, FQNEAQ (reference sequence). V lost 5 bases and J lost 4, with 11 bases in between. The length of the CDR3 is 13 residues. CDR3 amino acids: CASSQGRATEAFF. As DNA, the CDR3 is TGTGCCAGCAGCCAAGGCAGGGCCACTGAAGCTTTCTTT.

This clonotype was recorded many times. The V and J genes are TRBV6-1 and TRBJ2-5; a possible D gene is TRBD2 (5 bases). Germline V gene lookup returns CDR1 MNHNS and CDR2 SASEGT. The CDR3 consists of 12 residues. Trimming took 10 bases from V and 5 from J, leaving 14 bases between them. Here the CDR3 reads CATRGPSETQYF. The CDR3 DNA is TGTGCCACCCGGGGTCCCTCGGAGACCCAGTACTTC.

Here the CDR3 reads CASSIAPNQPQHF. The CDR3, as DNA: TGTGCCAGTAGTATAGCCCCCAATCAGCCCCAGCATTTT. The chain combines TRBV19 with TRBJ1-5, with D unclear. Germline-derived CDR1 and CDR2 are LNHDA and SQIVND (reference sequence). Trimming cost V 1 base and J 3 bases, with 4 bases left between them. CDR3 length equals 13 residues.

CDR3: CAITGTGEGYTF. CDR3 nucleotides: TGTGCCATCACCGGGACAGGGGAAGGCTACACCTTC. V and J are TRBV10-3 and TRBJ1-2; TRBD1 agrees at 10 bases. This CDR3 has 12 residues. Germline CDR1 reads ENHRY; CDR2 reads SYGVKD. J was trimmed by 8 bases and V by 7 bases; bases with no gene match: 4.

The chain has TRBV20-1 and TRBJ2-7, with 7 bases that match TRBD1. This CDR3 comprises 13 residues. Germline V gene data show CDR1 as DFQATT and CDR2 as SNEGSKA (reference sequence). The V gene end was trimmed by 0 bases and the J gene end by 3 bases; junction bases not matched to a gene: 2. The CDR3: CSARDGQDYEQYF. CDR3 nucleotide sequence: TGCAGTGCTAGAGATGGACAGGACTACGAGCAGTACTTC.

The genes are TRBV6-1 and TRBJ1-2, with a weak D call TRBD1 (5 bases). The germline V and J ends were trimmed by 0 bases and 7 bases, with 9 bases remaining between them. The CDR3 is 13 residues long. Germline V gene sequence: CDR1 MNHNS, CDR2 SASEGT. The CDR3 region is CASSEAPGFGYTF. CDR3 coding DNA: TGTGCCAGCAGTGAAGCCCCAGGGTTTGGCTACACCTTC.